The next 13 T cell receptor beta chains were all read from a single sample in a study of spatial heterogeneity in lung cancer. Sample time point: blood at routine non-recurrence follow-up after resection. Using its own MiXCR run on the 5' RACE reads, TCRdb lists one record per CDR3 protein. The sample has under 150,000 distinct CDR3 sequences; about 10% are singletons. The sequences come from PBMCs, collected at follow-up. The receptor set was obtained from a female donor with early-stage non-small cell lung cancer.

The chain has TRBV25-1 and TRBJ2-1, with TRBD1 matching 7 bases. Germline V gene data show CDR1 as MGHDK and CDR2 as SYGVNS. J lost 7 bases, V lost 3 bases, and 6 bases had no gene match. CDR3 length equals 14 residues. The CDR3 region has the DNA TGTGCCAGCAGTGATCAGACAGGGTTGAATGAGCAGTTCTTC. Translating it yields CASSDQTGLNEQFF. Full variable domain (missing parts from reference TRBV25-1 and TRBJ2-1): EADIYQTPRYLVIGTGKKITLECSQTMGHDKMYWYQQDPGMELHLIHYSYGVNSTEKGDLSSESTVSRIRTEHFPLTLESARPSHTSQYLCASSDQTGLNEQFFGPGTRLTVL.

This clonotype was seen only a few times. The chain recombines TRBV19 with TRBJ2-7; 8 bases map to TRBD1. Germline V gene data show CDR1 as LNHDA and CDR2 as SQIVND (reference sequence). The CDR3 covers 13 residues. The V segment lost 4 bases and the J segment 3 bases; nucleotides outside the gene matches: 2. The DNA for the CDR3 is TGTGCCAGTAGTACAGACAGGGGCTACGAGCAGTACTTC. This sequence encodes CASSTDRGYEQYF. The complete variable domain, with remaining parts taken from reference TRBV19 and TRBJ2-7, reads DGGITQSPKYLFRKEGQNVTLSCEQNLNHDAMYWYRQDPGQGLRLIYYSQIVNDFQKGDIAEGYSVSREKKESFPLTVTSAQKNPTAFYLCASSTDRGYEQYFGPGTRLTVT.

This clonotype was seen only a few times. The chain has TRBV29-1 and TRBJ2-3; 7 nucleotides match TRBD2. The CDR3 runs to 17 residues. With 4 bases clipped from V and 3 bases from J, the junction kept 16 bases outside the gene matches. Germline CDR1 reads SQVTM; CDR2 reads ANQGSEA. CDR3 sequence reads: CSVGKGRESLSTDTQYF. The CDR3 DNA reads TGCAGCGTTGGAAAGGGGCGGGAGAGTTTGTCGACAGATACGCAGTATTTT.

This rearrangement joins TRBV2 to TRBJ2-7, with D tentatively TRBD2 (6 bases). The CDR3 has 15 residues. CDR1 is SNHLY, CDR2 FYNNEI, per germline. The V end lost 5 bases, the J end lost 1 base, and 15 bases lay between the germline ends. In nucleotides, the CDR3 is TGTGCCAGCAGTAAGCGGCAGGGAGGATCCTACGAGCAGTACTTC. It specifies CASSKRQGGSYEQYF.

This clonotype was observed a few times. V is TRBV29-1 and J is TRBJ2-3; 9 bases match TRBD2. Trimming took 6 bases from V and 4 from J; bases not matched to a gene: 5. The CDR3 has 13 amino acids. Per germline, CDR1 SQVTM and CDR2 ANQGSEA. CDR3 coding DNA: TGCAGCGTCAGTAGCGGGAGCGCAGATACGCAGTATTTT. Its protein product is CSVSSGSADTQYF.

There are many counts of this clonotype. This rearrangement joins TRBV7-2 to TRBJ1-2, with TRBD1 identical over 9 bases. This CDR3 region has 14 residues. Germline-derived CDR1 and CDR2 are SGHTA and FQGNSA. V gave up 2 bases and J gave up 8 bases; unmatched junction bases: 6. The DNA for the CDR3 is TGTGCCAGCAGCTTAACACAGGGGGCGTCCGGCTACACCTTC. Protein product: CASSLTQGASGYTF.

This clonotype came up many times. The gene calls are TRBV7-9 and TRBJ1-2; D gene ambiguous. The V end lost 4 bases, the J end lost 6 bases, and 6 bases lay between the germline ends. CDR1 and CDR2 from the germline V gene are SEHNR and FQNEAQ (reference sequence). There are 11 residues in the CDR3. CDR3 amino acids: CASSSRHGYTF. The CDR3 DNA reads TGTGCCAGCAGCTCTAGGCATGGCTACACCTTC.

This clonotype was seen repeatedly, ten times or more. The V gene is TRBV28, the J gene TRBJ2-7; no clear D. Germline CDR1 is MDHEN and CDR2 is SYDVKM. V gave up 6 bases and J gave up 2 bases, with 14 bases separating them. The CDR3 sequence is 14 residues long. The CDR3 DNA reads as TGTGCCAGCAGCCCAGGTCAGGCTCCCTACGAGCAGTACTTC. This codes for CASSPGQAPYEQYF.

The table lists this clonotype with many counts. The V and J genes are TRBV28 and TRBJ1-5; D remains unclear. The CDR3 consists of 11 residues. Trimming removed 5 bases at V and 3 bases at J, with 2 bases between. CDR1 and CDR2 (germline): MDHEN, SYDVKM. CDR3 residues: CASSNNQPQHF. Here the CDR3 DNA reads TGTGCCAGCAGTAACAATCAGCCCCAGCATTTT.

This clonotype was seen ten or more times. The rearrangement links TRBV11-2 to TRBJ1-1; TRBD1 agrees at 7 bases. Germline-derived CDR1 and CDR2 are SGHAT and FQNNGV. The ends lost 5 bases at V and 5 bases at J; junction bases unmatched: 8. The CDR3 is made up of 14 amino acids. The CDR3: CASSERQGGTEAFF. For the CDR3, the DNA is TGTGCCAGCAGCGAACGACAGGGCGGGACTGAAGCTTTCTTT.

This clonotype was detected many times. V is TRBV28 and J is TRBJ2-7; TRBD1 might be the D (8 bases). Germline values: CDR1 MDHEN, CDR2 SYDVKM. V was pared by 9 bases and J by 2 bases, with 14 bases between. The CDR3 totals 13 residues. The CDR3 DNA sequence: TGTGCCAGTCAGCGGGACAGGCCCTACGAGCAGTACGTC. Protein product: CASQRDRPYEQYV.

This clonotype was seen more than once but under ten times. The chain links TRBV28 to TRBJ2-1; D may be TRBD1 or TRBD2 (5 bases each). Trimming removed 9 bases at V and 1 base at J, with 16 bases between. Germline V gene data show CDR1 as MDHEN and CDR2 as SYDVKM. The CDR3 is 15 amino acids. The CDR3 DNA reads TGTGCCAGTAGGAAACTGAGGGGTTCCTACAATGAGCAGTTCTTC. It yields the protein CASRKLRGSYNEQFF. The full variable domain, rest sourced from reference TRBV28 and TRBJ2-1, is DVKVTQSSRYLVKRTGEKVFLECVQDMDHENMFWYRQDPGLGLRLIYFSYDVKMKEKGDIPEGYSVSREKKERFSLILESASTNQTSMYLCASRKLRGSYNEQFFGPGTRLTVL.

A few counts support this clonotype. The chain links TRBV11-2 to TRBJ1-1; tentatively, D is TRBD1 (5 bases). Germline loops: CDR1 SGHAT, CDR2 FQNNGV. With 5 bases removed from V and 3 bases from J, the gap between germline ends came to 7 bases. The CDR3 covers 12 residues. In DNA form, the CDR3 reads TGTGCCAGCAGCCTGGGGGACACTGAAGCTTTCTTT. This encodes CASSLGDTEAFF.